This T cell receptor beta chain was documented in a study of CD8 T cells in ankylosing spondylitis. This CDR3 has 13 residues. Germline lookup yields CDR1 SEHNR and CDR2 FQNEAQ (reference sequence). V gave up 5 bases and J gave up 3 bases, with 11 bases separating them. Quantitative 5'-RACE with molecular barcodes generated TCR beta libraries. Using its own MiXCR run on the 5' RACE reads, TCRdb lists one record per CDR3 protein. The sample holds 350,000 to 550,000 distinct CDR3 sequences, roughly 26% seen once. A remark on this clonotype: Its cognate antigen is unknown.

General study results and limits: Some of the motif variants had earlier been found in reactive arthritis patients' fluid and blood. Peripheral blood samples showed relatively rare disease-linked clones, and these clones were CD8+. A TCR beta motif of about 8 highly homologous variants seemed to mark ankylosing spondylitis blood.

This chain links TRBV7-9 with TRBJ2-7; no clear D gene. The clonotype originates from a male donor with ankylosing spondylitis. The source material was blood, either unsorted or a sorted T cell fraction (not recorded which). In nucleotides, the CDR3 is TGTGCCAGCAGCGGCCACAAGTTCTACGAGCAGTACTTC. Its protein is CASSGHKFYEQYF.